The 30 T cell receptor beta chains in this list originate from one sample, sequenced in a study of blood T cell repertoires in COVID-19. Assay: immunoSEQ multiplex PCR; the TCRdb copy retains only in-frame clones and omits some. Altogether around 450,000 clones are present, 90% being singletons, with the ten largest covering about 0.6%. The sequenced material came from PBMCs or T cells enriched from blood (not recorded which). These TCRs come from a man between 18 and 35 years old who had recovered from COVID-19.

The chain carries TRBV7-2 and TRBJ1-1, with a weak D call TRBD1 (6 bases). The CDR3 runs 14 residues. Trimming removed 2 bases from V and 7 bases from J, with 14 bases in between. Germline values: CDR1 SGHTA, CDR2 FQGNSA. The CDR3 DNA follows: TGTGCCAGCAGCTTATACAGGGCCCCCGGTGAAGCTTTCTTT. Translated, it gives CASSLYRAPGEAFF. The whole variable domain, remainder taken from reference TRBV7-2 and TRBJ1-1, is GAGVSQSPSNKVTEKGKDVELRCDPISGHTALYWYRQSLGQGLEFLIYFQGNSAPDKSGLPSDRFSAERTGGSVSTLTIQRTQQEDSAVYLCASSLYRAPGEAFFGQGTRLTVV.

V gene TRBV14 combines with J gene TRBJ1-2; possible D gene TRBD1, 5 bases. CDR1 and CDR2 from the germline V gene are SGHDN and FVKESK. Trimming shortened V by 0 bases and J by 3 bases, and 11 bases separated the two germline ends. The CDR3 is 15 residues long. DNA of the CDR3: TGTGCCAGCAGCCAAGATCTCGGGGGAGACTATGGCTACACCTTC. It is translated as CASSQDLGGDYGYTF. The whole variable domain, remainder taken from reference TRBV14 and TRBJ1-2, is EAGVTQFPSHSVIEKGQTVTLRCDPISGHDNLYWYRRVMGKEIKFLLHFVKESKQDESGMPNNRFLAERTGGTYSTLKVQPAELEDSGVYFCASSQDLGGDYGYTFGSGTRLTVV.

V gene TRBV30 combines with J gene TRBJ1-5; D may be TRBD1 (5 bases). The CDR3 totals 14 residues. Germline assignment: CDR1 GTSNPN and CDR2 SVGIG (reference sequence). V was shortened by 3 bases and J by 0 bases, with 9 bases between the two germline ends. CDR3 loop: CAWRGDSSNQPQHF. In DNA form, the CDR3 reads TGTGCCTGGAGAGGCGACAGTAGCAATCAGCCCCAGCATTTT.

This clone was found a few times. V is TRBV27 and J is TRBJ1-6, with D perhaps TRBD1 (6 bases). The germline V gene encodes CDR1 MNHEY and CDR2 SMNVEV (reference sequence). V lost 5 bases and J lost 4, with 15 bases in between. The CDR3 runs 16 residues. The CDR3 spells CASSRTSQGYNSPLHF. The CDR3 DNA sequence: TGTGCCAGCAGTAGGACCTCCCAGGGGTATAATTCACCCCTCCACTTT.

This CDR3 reads CASKTGQGDGYTF. The CDR3 bases are TGTGCCAGCAAAACCGGACAGGGGGATGGCTACACCTTC. The rearrangement links TRBV6-6 to TRBJ1-2; 10 bases fit TRBD1. CDR3 length: 13 residues. From germline, CDR1 is MNHNY and CDR2 SVGAGI (reference sequence). The V segment lost 7 bases and the J segment 6 bases; nucleotides outside the gene matches: 5.

CDR3 sequence reads: CASSFPGTSPSTDTQYF. CDR3 DNA sequence: TGTGCCAGCAGCTTTCCCGGGACTTCCCCTAGCACAGATACGCAGTATTTT. The rearrangement uses TRBV7-2 and TRBJ2-3, with TRBD2 as a possible D gene (6 bases). V gave up 3 bases and J gave up 0 bases, with 16 bases separating them. CDR1 is SGHTA, CDR2 FQGNSA, per germline. The CDR3 sequence is 17 residues long.

The chain links TRBV7-9 to TRBJ1-2; D gene ambiguous. This CDR3 is 16 amino acids long. Germline V CDR1 and CDR2: SEHNR, FQNEAQ (reference sequence). Deletions cut 1 base from V and 1 base from J, with 13 bases between. CDR3 loop: CASSLDLEANNYGYTF. CDR3 nucleotide sequence: TGTGCCAGCAGCTTAGACCTCGAAGCCAATAACTATGGCTACACCTTC.

The chain links TRBV10-3 to TRBJ1-3; D perhaps matches TRBD1 (6 bases). The CDR3 has 16 amino acids. V lost 5 bases to trimming and J lost 0 bases, with 14 bases between them. Germline V gene data show CDR1 as ENHRY and CDR2 as SYGVKD. CDR3 DNA: TGTGCCATCAGTACTACAGGGAGCCGCTCTGGAAACACCATATATTTT. Translating gives CAISTTGSRSGNTIYF.

J is TRBJ2-1 and V is TRBV28, with 12 bases that match TRBD2. Germline trimming cut 7 bases from V and 7 bases from J; bases unmatched to any gene: 2. CDR1 and CDR2 from the germline V gene are MDHEN and SYDVKM. This CDR3 spans 13 amino acids. CDR3 bases: TGTGCCAGCAAAGGGACTAGCGGGAATGAGCAGTTCTTC. Translation: CASKGTSGNEQFF.

V is TRBV2 and J is TRBJ1-1; unclear D gene. Germline CDR1 SNHLY, CDR2 FYNNEI. Deletions cut 8 bases from V and 3 bases from J, with 13 bases between. The CDR3 runs to 13 residues. The CDR3 coding sequence is TGTGCCAGCGCCTTGAGGGTGGACACTGAAGCTTTCTTT. Translating gives CASALRVDTEAFF. Together with reference TRBV2 and TRBJ1-1, the CDR3 gives the full variable domain: EPEVTQTPSHQVTQMGQEVILRCVPISNHLYFYWYRQILGQKVEFLVSFYNNEISEKSEIFDDQFSVERPDGSNFTLKIRSTKLEDSAMYFCASALRVDTEAFFGQGTRLTVV.

The J gene is TRBJ1-3, the V gene TRBV24-1; D is possibly TRBD1 (5 bases). CDR1 is KGHDR and CDR2 is SFDVKD in the germline V gene. The germline V and J ends were trimmed by 5 bases and 5 bases, with 15 bases remaining between them. There are 15 residues in the CDR3. The CDR3 reads CATSGGRGMRNTIYF. The CDR3 coding sequence is TGTGCCACCAGTGGGGGTCGGGGGATGAGAAACACCATATATTTT.

The chain couples TRBV15 to TRBJ2-7; D unclear. The V end lost 5 bases, the J end lost 5 bases, and 13 bases lay between the germline ends. Germline lookup yields CDR1 LNHNV and CDR2 YYDKDF (reference sequence). The CDR3 sequence is 13 residues long. The CDR3 sequence: CATSGRQANEQYF. The DNA of the CDR3 is TGTGCCACCAGCGGCCGCCAGGCGAACGAGCAGTACTTC. The full variable domain, in which reference TRBV15 and TRBJ2-7 provide the parts outside the CDR3, is DAMVIQNPRYQVTQFGKPVTLSCSQTLNHNVMYWYQQKSSQAPKLLFHYYDKDFNNEADTPDNFQSRRPNTSFCFLDIRSPGLGDTAMYLCATSGRQANEQYFGPGTRLTVT.

V usage is TRBV6-6 and J usage is TRBJ2-1; TRBD1 agrees at 9 bases. V shed 3 bases, J shed 6 bases, and the junction held 9 bases outside the gene matches. Germline CDR1 MNHNY, CDR2 SVGAGI (reference sequence). The CDR3 loop spans 16 amino acids. In DNA form, the CDR3 reads TGTGCCAGCAGTTATACGACTGACAGGGGGGGCAATGAGCAGTTCTTC. It encodes CASSYTTDRGGNEQFF.

This chain's CDR3 is CASTFADREAYEQYF. The CDR3 DNA reads TGTGCCAGCACCTTTGCTGACAGGGAAGCGTACGAGCAGTACTTC. The chain couples TRBV28 to TRBJ2-7; 7 nucleotides align to TRBD1. The germline V gene encodes CDR1 MDHEN and CDR2 SYDVKM. This CDR3 is 15 amino acids long. Germline trimming cut 7 bases from V and 4 bases from J; bases unmatched to any gene: 13. Complete variable domain (other parts from reference TRBV28 and TRBJ2-7): DVKVTQSSRYLVKRTGEKVFLECVQDMDHENMFWYRQDPGLGLRLIYFSYDVKMKEKGDIPEGYSVSREKKERFSLILESASTNQTSMYLCASTFADREAYEQYFGPGTRLTVT.

This chain uses TRBV6-5 with TRBJ1-6, with TRBD1 matching over 7 bases. The V segment lost 6 bases and the J segment 8 bases; nucleotides outside the gene matches: 4. The CDR3 sequence is 13 residues long. The germline gives CDR1 MNHEY, CDR2 SVGAGI. The CDR3 coding sequence is TGTGCCAGCAGAACAGGGGCCGATTCACCCCTCCACTTT. This sequence encodes CASRTGADSPLHF.

Only one count was recorded for this clone. The gene calls are TRBV30 and TRBJ2-7, with a weak D call TRBD2 (5 bases). V lost 3 bases and J lost 3, with 21 bases in between. The CDR3 is 16 amino acids. From germline, CDR1 is GTSNPN and CDR2 SVGIG (reference sequence). In nucleotides, the CDR3 is TGTGCCTGGAGCGAAAAGTCTCGTCGGAGGAGCTACGAGCAGTACTTC. Translated: CAWSEKSRRRSYEQYF.

V gene TRBV27 combines with J gene TRBJ1-4; 8 bases map to TRBD1. The ends lost 6 bases at V and 10 bases at J; junction bases unmatched: 10. Looked up from germline, CDR1 is MNHEY and CDR2 is SMNVEV (reference sequence). The CDR3 extends over 14 amino acids. The CDR3 region is CASRLGQGTAKLFF. As DNA, the CDR3 is TGTGCCAGCAGGCTCGGACAGGGTACCGCAAAACTGTTTTTT.

The chain joins TRBV6-1 to TRBJ2-1; D possibly corresponds to TRBD1 (6 bases). CDR3 size: 14 residues. The ends were cut back, 3 bases at V and 6 bases at J, with 12 bases in the middle. Germline V gene sequence: CDR1 MNHNS, CDR2 SASEGT. CDR3 protein: CASSDTGWINEQFF. CDR3 nucleotide sequence: TGTGCCAGCAGTGACACAGGGTGGATCAATGAGCAGTTCTTC.

The chain employs TRBV5-6 and TRBJ1-6, with 9 bases lining up with TRBD1. J was trimmed by 7 bases and V by 4 bases; bases with no gene match: 9. The length of the CDR3 is 16 residues. Germline V gives CDR1 SGHDT, CDR2 YYEEEE. This CDR3 reads CASSRSVDRGNSPLHF. The CDR3 DNA follows: TGTGCCAGCAGCCGATCAGTGGACAGGGGAAATTCACCCCTCCACTTT.

The chain carries TRBV3-1 (or the pseudogene TRBV3-2) and TRBJ2-4; 8 nucleotides agree with TRBD1. Losses at the gene ends were 0 bases for V and 6 bases for J; bases not matched to a gene: 10. From germline, CDR1 is LGHDT and CDR2 YNNKEL (reference sequence). This CDR3 has 17 residues. The CDR3 nucleotides read TGTGCCAGCAGCCAAGATCTTTCGCCAGGGGGCACAAACATTCAGTACTTC. It codes for CASSQDLSPGGTNIQYF.

The V call is TRBV3-1 (or the pseudogene TRBV3-2), the J call TRBJ1-6, with D hard to call. CDR1 is LGHDT, CDR2 YNNKEL, per germline (reference sequence). V was clipped by 0 bases and J by 4 bases, with 13 bases between them. The CDR3 is 17 residues long. CDR3 nucleotide sequence: TGTGCCAGCAGCCAAGAGGAGGGCGGCGCATATAATTCACCCCTCCACTTT. Amino acids: CASSQEEGGAYNSPLHF.

The CDR3 loop reads CASSLNRGSLNTGELFF. CDR3 bases: TGTGCCAGCAGCTTAAACAGGGGCTCCTTAAACACCGGGGAGCTGTTTTTT. This chain links TRBV7-3 with TRBJ2-2, with TRBD1 matching 7 bases. Germline V lookup: CDR1 SGHTA, CDR2 FQGTGA. The CDR3 runs to 17 residues. The V gene end was trimmed by 1 base and the J gene end by 2 bases; junction bases not matched to a gene: 7.

This chain connects TRBV5-6 to TRBJ1-2; 9 bases match TRBD1. The germline gives CDR1 SGHDT, CDR2 YYEEEE. The CDR3 covers 15 residues. V gave up 0 bases and J gave up 5 bases; unmatched junction bases: 5. In DNA, the CDR3 is TGTGCCAGCAGCTTGGACAGGGGGCTGGGGTATGGCTACACCTTC. It codes for CASSLDRGLGYGYTF.

The rearrangement uses TRBV19 and TRBJ1-1; 9 bases align to TRBD1. CDR1 LNHDA and CDR2 SQIVND come from the germline V gene (reference sequence). The V and J ends lost 7 bases and 4 bases, in that order; junction bases with no gene match: 16. This CDR3 comprises 17 residues. The CDR3 nucleotides read TGTGCCAGTATCTTGCGGGGACAGGGCATATTGGGCACTGAAGCTTTCTTT. Protein sequence: CASILRGQGILGTEAFF.

The chain links TRBV28 to TRBJ1-1; no reliable D call. The germline V gene encodes CDR1 MDHEN and CDR2 SYDVKM. Trimming shortened V by 6 bases and J by 1 base, and 6 bases separated the two germline ends. The CDR3 has 12 amino acids. Here the CDR3 DNA reads TGTGCCAGCAGCCCCGGGAACACTGAAGCTTTCTTT. This translates into CASSPGNTEAFF.

V usage is TRBV11-2 and J usage is TRBJ2-3, with 10 positions matching TRBD2. This CDR3 has 15 amino acids. V trimming: 4 bases; J trimming: 6 bases; junction bases outside the gene matches: 7. Germline CDR1 is SGHAT and CDR2 is FQNNGV. The CDR3 loop is CASSSLAGAPDTQYF. The CDR3 DNA sequence: TGTGCCAGCAGCTCGCTAGCGGGGGCCCCGGATACGCAGTATTTT.

The CDR3 region is CASSARGDQPQHF. The CDR3 DNA reads as TGTGCCAGCAGTGCCAGAGGAGATCAGCCCCAGCATTTT. The chain is built from TRBV2 and TRBJ1-5, with no clear D. Per germline, CDR1 SNHLY and CDR2 FYNNEI. Trimming cost V 4 bases and J 5 bases, with 9 bases left between them. The CDR3 contains 13 residues. The whole variable domain, remainder taken from reference TRBV2 and TRBJ1-5, is EPEVTQTPSHQVTQMGQEVILRCVPISNHLYFYWYRQILGQKVEFLVSFYNNEISEKSEIFDDQFSVERPDGSNFTLKIRSTKLEDSAMYFCASSARGDQPQHFGDGTRLSIL.

The CDR3 DNA reads TGTGCCAGCAGCTCTTCCTATGGCTACACCTTC. Protein: CASSSSYGYTF. V usage is TRBV5-4 and J usage is TRBJ1-2; D is uncertain. The V end lost 3 bases, the J end lost 4 bases, and 4 bases lay between the germline ends. The CDR3 has 11 amino acids. The germline gives CDR1 SGHNT, CDR2 YYREEE (reference sequence).

The chain is built from TRBV30 and TRBJ1-2; D not certain. The V gene lost 5 bases and the J gene lost 6 bases, with 10 bases spanning the gap. Germline V lookup: CDR1 GTSNPN, CDR2 SVGIG (reference sequence). The CDR3 has 11 amino acids. The CDR3 DNA reads as TGTGCCTGGGGAGCTTTCCATGGCTACACCTTC. This codes for CAWGAFHGYTF.

The chain carries TRBV14 and TRBJ1-3; tentatively, D is TRBD1 (6 bases). The germline gives CDR1 SGHDN, CDR2 FVKESK. CDR3 size: 12 residues. V was pared by 5 bases and J by 8 bases, with 10 bases between. The CDR3 DNA reads as TGTGCCAGCAGCGAACAGGGTTACACCATATATTTT. Protein: CASSEQGYTIYF.